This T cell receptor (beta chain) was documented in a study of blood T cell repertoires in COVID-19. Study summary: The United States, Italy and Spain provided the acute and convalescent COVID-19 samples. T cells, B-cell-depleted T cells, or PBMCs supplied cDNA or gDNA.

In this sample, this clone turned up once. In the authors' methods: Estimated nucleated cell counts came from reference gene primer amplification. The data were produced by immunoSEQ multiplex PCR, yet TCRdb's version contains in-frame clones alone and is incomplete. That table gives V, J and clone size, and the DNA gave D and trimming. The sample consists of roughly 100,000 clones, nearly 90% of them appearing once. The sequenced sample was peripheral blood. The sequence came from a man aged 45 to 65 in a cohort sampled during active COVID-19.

This CDR3 is CSVSWTSGGINTGELFF. The CDR3 DNA is TGCAGCGTTTCTTGGACTAGCGGGGGGATCAACACCGGGGAGCTGTTTTTT. V usage is TRBV29-1 and J usage is TRBJ2-2, with 14 bases aligning to TRBD2. Germline V CDR1 and CDR2: SQVTM, ANQGSEA. This CDR3 has 17 residues. Trimming cost V 5 bases and J 2 bases; bases outside gene matches: 7.